Listed below are T cell receptor beta chains from one sample, sequenced in a study of cytomegalovirus exposure and HLA in healthy donors. Only in-frame clones appear in the TCRdb table, and some are missing; sequencing was by immunoSEQ multiplex PCR. The table lists roughly 100,000 clones, about 71% of them singletons. Input material: PBMCs. These receptors were collected from a woman aged 50 to 65 in good health and CMV-seronegative. Both conserved end residues are part of each CDR3. A D gene is named only where the DNA matches it firmly. Clone size, where shown, is once, few, many, or a class for clones that have expanded.

TRBV5-4,TRBJ2-3,12,.,.,CASTSRGDTQYF,TGTGCCAGCACGAGCCGGGGGGATACGCAGTATTTT
TRBV7-2,TRBJ2-5,13,.,.,CASSLQGYETQYF,TGTGCCAGCAGCTTACAGGGTTACGAGACCCAGTACTTC
TRBV5-4,TRBJ2-2,16,.,.,CASSLSFQTNTGELFF,TGTGCCAGCAGCTTGTCTTTTCAGACTAACACCGGGGAGCTGTTTTTT
TRBV27,TRBJ2-3,15,.,.,CASSLGATSFDTQYF,TGTGCCAGCAGTTTAGGGGCGACCTCCTTCGATACGCAGTATTTT
TRBV7-9,TRBJ2-7,16,.,.,CASSLQRSISPYEQYF,TGTGCCAGCAGCTTACAACGGAGTATCAGCCCCTACGAGCAGTACTTC
TRBV11-2,TRBJ1-4,16,.,.,CASSLPGLDTNEKLFF,TGTGCCAGCAGCTTACCAGGTTTGGACACGAATGAAAAACTGTTTTTT
TRBV7-3,TRBJ2-1,16,.,.,CASSLAGQSSYNEQFF,TGTGCCAGCAGCTTAGCAGGACAAAGCTCCTACAATGAGCAGTTCTTC
TRBV5-1,TRBJ2-1,16,.,TRBD1,CASSLEPGTVYNEQFF,TGCGCCAGCAGCTTGGAACCTGGGACAGTCTACAATGAGCAGTTCTTC
TRBV7-2,TRBJ2-1,13,few,.,CASSAGTLDEQFF,TGTGCCAGCAGCGCTGGGACTTTAGATGAGCAGTTCTTC
TRBV6-1,TRBJ2-3,13,.,.,CASGGESTDTQYF,TGTGCCAGCGGCGGGGAAAGCACAGATACGCAGTATTTT
TRBV25-1,TRBJ1-2,15,.,TRBD1,CASRDGPGTVNGYTF,TGTGCCAGCAGAGACGGTCCGGGGACAGTTAATGGCTACACCTTC
TRBV15,TRBJ1-2,16,.,TRBD1,CATSGIRGRTNYGYTF,TGTGCCACCAGCGGAATCAGGGGGCGGACTAACTATGGCTACACCTTC
TRBV2,TRBJ2-3,14,.,TRBD1,CASLRQGSTDTQYF,TGTGCCAGCTTGAGACAGGGAAGCACAGATACGCAGTATTTT
TRBV12-5,TRBJ2-1,14,.,.,CASGLGQTPNEQFF,TGTGCTAGTGGTTTGGGACAGACCCCCAATGAGCAGTTCTTC
TRBV27,TRBJ1-4,16,.,TRBD1,CASSPFQGATNEKLFF,TGTGCCAGCAGTCCCTTCCAGGGGGCGACTAATGAAAAACTGTTTTTT
TRBV4-1,TRBJ1-1,15,.,TRBD1,CASSQTQGGPPEAFF,TGCGCCAGCAGCCAGACCCAGGGGGGTCCGCCTGAAGCTTTCTTT